A single sample is the source of the 29 T cell receptor beta chains below, sequenced in a study of T-cell memory formation after mild COVID-19. TCRdb ran MiXCR on the 5' RACE reads and lists one entry per CDR3 protein. This table holds approximately 350,000 distinct CDR3 sequences, approximately 15% found once. Sequencing was performed on PBMCs or a T cell subset sorted from them (not recorded which). The origin of the receptors is a man aged 18 to 30 who had mild COVID-19 (a few samples of this study predate the infection). Cell type and time point are not known.

The chain combines TRBV5-5 with TRBJ2-1; 9 positions match TRBD1. The germline V gene has CDR1 SGHKS and CDR2 YYEKEE (reference sequence). CDR3 length equals 14 residues. V lost 5 bases, J lost 6 bases, and 6 bases stayed unmatched. The CDR3 loop reads CASRSGTGFNEQFF. As DNA, the CDR3 is TGTGCCAGCAGGTCCGGGACAGGGTTCAATGAGCAGTTCTTC.

This clonotype came up many times. The chain uses TRBV12-3 or TRBV12-4 and TRBJ1-5, with a tentative D call TRBD1 (5 bases). Trimming shortened V by 8 bases and J by 7 bases, and 15 bases separated the two germline ends. This CDR3 has 13 amino acids. CDR3: CASSGGARQPQHF. CDR3 sequence (DNA): TGTGCCAGCTCCGGCGGGGCGAGACAGCCCCAGCATTTT.

This clonotype was counted a few times. This chain joins TRBV5-1 and TRBJ2-1; D unclear. CDR1 is SGHRS and CDR2 is YFSETQ in the germline V gene. Trimming cost V 1 base and J 6 bases, with 14 bases left between them. The CDR3 sequence is 15 residues long. CDR3 DNA sequence: TGCGCCAGCAGCTTGTCCCAGCGTGGATCCAATGAGCAGTTCTTC. Its translation: CASSLSQRGSNEQFF.

This clonotype was seen only a few times. The chain employs TRBV9 and TRBJ1-1; D might be TRBD1 (6 bases). Germline CDR1 and CDR2: SGDLS and YYNGEE. Between the trimmed V and J ends, which lost 0 bases and 1 base, there was a span of 10 bases. The CDR3 has 15 residues. CDR3 protein: CASSVGGGSNTEAFF. The CDR3 DNA follows: TGTGCCAGCAGCGTAGGGGGGGGCTCGAACACTGAAGCTTTCTTT.

This clonotype was seen more than once but under ten times. CDR3 DNA sequence: TGTGCCAGCTCACCACGGGGGAGGTCTGAAGCTTTCTTT. This encodes CASSPRGRSEAFF. The chain couples TRBV18 to TRBJ1-1, with a tentative D call TRBD1 (5 bases). Between the trimmed V and J ends, which lost 1 base and 6 bases, there was a span of 9 bases. Germline CDR1 and CDR2: KGHSH and LQKENI. The CDR3 covers 13 residues.

This clonotype was seen more than once but under ten times. The rearrangement joins TRBV7-7 to TRBJ2-1, with 8 bases matching TRBD2. CDR1 and CDR2 (germline): SSHAT, FNYEAQ (reference sequence). Trimming removed 0 bases from V and 8 bases from J; junction bases left unmatched: 6. CDR3 length: 15 amino acids. The DNA of the CDR3 is TGTGCCAGCAGCTTAGCTCACGGGGGGGTCGATGAGCAGTTCTTC. It codes for CASSLAHGGVDEQFF.

This sequence joins TRBV29-1 and TRBJ1-2, with D maybe TRBD1 (5 bases). The CDR3 loop spans 15 amino acids. Per germline, CDR1 SQVTM and CDR2 ANQGSEA. Trimming removed 4 bases from V and 4 bases from J, with 19 bases in between. The CDR3 coding sequence is TGCAGCGTTGTTCCTCGGGACGGAGAGACCTATGGCTACACCTTC. It yields the protein CSVVPRDGETYGYTF.

This clonotype was recorded a few times. This sequence joins TRBV29-1 and TRBJ2-1; the D gene is possibly TRBD2 (6 bases). Trimming took 2 bases from V and 3 from J, leaving 17 bases between them. This CDR3 has 16 amino acids. Germline CDR1 and CDR2: SQVTM and ANQGSEA. The CDR3 sequence is CSVEFRGSLRYNEQFF. DNA of the CDR3: TGCAGCGTTGAATTCCGGGGGAGCCTCCGCTACAATGAGCAGTTCTTC.

This clonotype has a handful of counts. CDR3 sequence (DNA): TGTGCCAGCAGCTTATGGGGTACTAGCGGGGGAAATACGCAGTATTTT. Its translation: CASSLWGTSGGNTQYF. J is TRBJ2-3 and V is TRBV7-2; 11 bases agree with TRBD2. The CDR3 extends over 16 amino acids. The V and J ends lost 2 bases and 7 bases, in that order; junction bases with no gene match: 8. Germline assignment: CDR1 SGHTA and CDR2 FQGNSA.

The table lists this clonotype with many counts. This rearrangement joins TRBV20-1 to TRBJ1-1; 7 nucleotides agree with TRBD1. The CDR3 runs 12 residues. Germline V gives CDR1 DFQATT, CDR2 SNEGSKA (reference sequence). J was trimmed by 1 base and V by 5 bases; bases with no gene match: 1. The CDR3 DNA follows: TGCAGTGCTTGGACAGGGAACACTGAAGCTTTCTTT. The encoded protein is CSAWTGNTEAFF.

This clonotype occurred a few times. This chain connects TRBV6-6 to TRBJ2-3; the D is unclear. Germline CDR1 and CDR2: MNHNY and SVGAGI (reference sequence). V lost 11 bases and J 2 bases, leaving 17 bases between the germline ends. This CDR3 spans 14 amino acids. The CDR3 DNA reads TGTGCCCTCACCTTAGGACCCGACACAGATACGCAGTATTTT. As protein: CALTLGPDTDTQYF.

This clonotype came up a few times. The chain uses TRBV21-1 and TRBJ2-7; TRBD2, the table's D call, was not compared with the DNA. TRBV21-1 corresponds to a pseudogene. This CDR3 is 16 amino acids long. DNA for the CDR3: TGTGCCAGCAGCAGGACCGGGCCCATGGGGGTCTACGAGCAGTACTTC. It yields the protein CASSRTGPMGVYEQYF.

This sequence joins TRBV10-3 and TRBJ2-3; 10 bases are a match to TRBD1. CDR1 and CDR2 from the germline V gene are ENHRY and SYGVKD. J gave up 0 bases and V 10 bases, and 13 bases lay outside the gene matches. The CDR3 sequence is 17 residues long. The chain's CDR3 is CASSPVRQGASTDTQYF. CDR3 nucleotide sequence: TGTGCCAGTAGCCCCGTTCGACAGGGGGCGAGCACAGATACGCAGTATTTT.

This clonotype was counted a few times. The V call is TRBV15, the J call TRBJ2-5; 7 bases line up with TRBD2. CDR3 length equals 15 residues. V shed 0 bases, J shed 4 bases, and the junction held 5 bases outside the gene matches. The germline V gene has CDR1 LNHNV and CDR2 YYDKDF (reference sequence). The CDR3 bases are TGTGCCACCAGCAGAGATCTTGGCGGGGGAGAGACCCAGTACTTC. As protein: CATSRDLGGGETQYF.

The gene calls are TRBV7-2 and TRBJ2-5; D is uncertain. V lost 3 bases, J lost 1 base, and 6 bases lay in between. CDR3 length equals 13 residues. Germline assignment: CDR1 SGHTA and CDR2 FQGNSA. CDR3 in DNA: TGTGCCAGCAGCTTCAACGTCCAAGAGACCCAGTACTTC. Its translation is CASSFNVQETQYF.

This chain joins TRBV9 and TRBJ1-3, with 8 positions matching TRBD1. Germline V gene lookup returns CDR1 SGDLS and CDR2 YYNGEE. There are 15 residues in the CDR3. The J segment lost 2 bases and the V segment lost 3 bases, leaving 4 bases of the junction unmatched. The CDR3 coding sequence is TGTGCCAGCAGCGATACGGGACAGGCTGGAAACACCATATATTTT. This encodes CASSDTGQAGNTIYF.

A few counts support this clonotype. The chain couples TRBV6-2 or TRBV6-3 to TRBJ2-6; either TRBD1 or TRBD2 may supply D (5 bases each). The CDR3 contains 15 residues. Germline V gene data show CDR1 as MNHEY and CDR2 as SVGEGT. V lost 6 bases to trimming and J lost 2 bases, with 11 bases between them. In nucleotides, the CDR3 is TGTGCCAGCAGCCAGGGACGGACTGGGGCCAACGTCCTGACTTTC. Translating it yields CASSQGRTGANVLTF.

The chain joins TRBV2 to TRBJ1-2; possibly TRBD1 for D (6 bases). Per germline, CDR1 SNHLY and CDR2 FYNNEI. With 6 bases removed from V and 6 bases from J, the gap between germline ends came to 14 bases. The CDR3 loop spans 13 amino acids. CDR3 loop: CASSLRTVHGYTF. As DNA, the CDR3 is TGTGCCAGCAGCTTGAGGACAGTTCATGGCTACACCTTC.

This rearrangement joins TRBV5-1 to TRBJ1-5, with D possibly matching TRBD1 (5 bases). The CDR3 sequence is 15 residues long. V was shortened by 0 bases and J by 0 bases, with 7 bases between the two germline ends. Per the germline V gene, CDR1 is SGHRS and CDR2 is YFSETQ. The CDR3 here is CASSLGDGSNQPQHF. In DNA form, the CDR3 reads TGCGCCAGCAGCTTGGGGGACGGTAGCAATCAGCCCCAGCATTTT.

V is TRBV6-5 and J is TRBJ2-3; no clear D gene. Germline CDR1 reads MNHEY; CDR2 reads SVGAGI. The V and J ends lost 2 bases and 12 bases respectively, with 9 bases between them. There are 11 residues in the CDR3. CDR3 in amino acids: CASSYASGQYF. The CDR3 region has the DNA TGTGCCAGCAGTTACGCCAGTGGTCAGTATTTT.

The chain joins TRBV6-5 to TRBJ2-4; D may be TRBD2 (6 bases). The CDR3 has 15 residues. V lost 2 bases and J 0 bases, leaving 8 bases between the germline ends. Germline-derived CDR1 and CDR2 are MNHEY and SVGAGI. The CDR3 protein is CASSYGGVAKNIQYF. The CDR3, as DNA: TGTGCCAGCAGTTACGGAGGGGTAGCCAAAAACATTCAGTACTTC.

The rearrangement joins TRBV20-1 to TRBJ1-5; D gene unclear. Germline V gene lookup returns CDR1 DFQATT and CDR2 SNEGSKA (reference sequence). This CDR3 is 14 amino acids long. Trimming pared 3 bases from V and 0 bases from J, leaving 9 bases between. The CDR3 sequence is CSASPPYSNQPQHF. The DNA for the CDR3 is TGCAGTGCTAGCCCCCCCTATAGCAATCAGCCCCAGCATTTT.

The V gene is TRBV18, the J gene TRBJ2-7; D is possibly TRBD1 or TRBD2 (5 bases each). The CDR3 consists of 15 residues. CDR1 is KGHSH, CDR2 LQKENI, per germline. Trimming pared 4 bases from V and 0 bases from J, leaving 13 bases between. CDR3 sequence: CASSHSRDHSYEQYV. The CDR3 DNA reads as TGTGCCAGCTCACACTCCCGGGACCACTCCTACGAGCAGTACGTC.

V is TRBV5-1 and J is TRBJ1-3, with D possibly being TRBD1 (5 bases). CDR3 length equals 16 residues. Germline CDR1 and CDR2: SGHRS and YFSETQ. The V end lost 3 bases, the J end lost 0 bases, and 13 bases lay between the germline ends. The chain's CDR3 is CASSSGTRISGNTIYF. In nucleotides, the CDR3 is TGCGCCAGCAGCTCGGGGACTCGCATCTCTGGAAACACCATATATTTT.

A few counts support this clonotype. This sequence joins TRBV2 and TRBJ2-2, with D possibly TRBD2 on 5 matching bases. CDR1 SNHLY and CDR2 FYNNEI come from the germline V gene. This CDR3 contains 15 residues. V lost 6 bases and J 0 bases, leaving 11 bases between the germline ends. Here the CDR3 DNA reads TGTGCCAGCAGGTTGGACGGGGCGAACACCGGGGAGCTGTTTTTT. As protein: CASRLDGANTGELFF.

Worth noting for this clonotype: A much larger clonotype is one base distant, so this may be a read error. The genes are TRBV7-9 and TRBJ2-7; 8 bases fit TRBD2. CDR3 size: 13 residues. Germline CDR1 SEHNR, CDR2 FQNEAQ (reference sequence). With V trimmed by 8 bases and J by 6 bases, 9 bases remained unmatched. As DNA, the CDR3 is TGTGCCAGCGCCACAGCGGGGGTCGGCGAGCAGTACTTC. This codes for CASATAGVGEQYF.

The chain has TRBV14 and TRBJ2-1, with a tentative D call TRBD2 (6 bases). The CDR3 length is 14 residues. The germline CDR1 and CDR2 sequences are SGHDN and FVKESK. With 3 bases removed from V and 6 bases from J, the gap between germline ends came to 12 bases. The CDR3 reads CASSQTGLRNEQFF. The CDR3 coding sequence is TGTGCCAGCAGCCAGACGGGACTGCGCAATGAGCAGTTCTTC.

The rearrangement joins TRBV30 to TRBJ1-1, with TRBD1 matching 7 bases. There are 13 residues in the CDR3. J was trimmed by 7 bases and V by 7 bases; bases with no gene match: 12. Per the germline V gene, CDR1 is GTSNPN and CDR2 is SVGIG (reference sequence). The CDR3 reads CASVRDRDLEAFF. CDR3 nucleotide sequence: TGTGCCTCCGTGCGAGACAGGGACCTTGAAGCTTTCTTT. Full variable domain (missing parts from reference TRBV30 and TRBJ1-1): SQTIHQWPATLVQPVGSPLSLECTVEGTSNPNLYWYRQAAGRGLQLLFYSVGIGQISSEVPQNLSASRPQDRQFILSSKKLLLSDSGFYLCASVRDRDLEAFFGQGTRLTVV.

The J gene is TRBJ1-1, the V gene TRBV6-5; 12 nucleotides match TRBD1. The trim removed 7 bases at V and 5 bases at J, leaving 8 bases unmatched. The germline V gene encodes CDR1 MNHEY and CDR2 SVGAGI. This CDR3 comprises 15 residues. In nucleotides, the CDR3 is TGTGCCAGCAACAGGGGGGACAGGGGGCGGACTGAAGCTTTCTTT. This sequence encodes CASNRGDRGRTEAFF.